The 24 T cell receptor beta chains reported below all come from one sample, sequenced in a study of blood T cell repertoires in COVID-19. Sequencing was performed with immunoSEQ multiplex PCR; in TCRdb, only in-frame clones are kept and a portion is missing. This sample has about 320,000 clones, with about nine tenths found just once. The sequencing input was PBMCs or T cells enriched from blood (not recorded which). All receptors derive from a man aged 55 to 70 who had recovered from COVID-19.

The V call is TRBV6-2 or TRBV6-3, the J call TRBJ2-1; a weak D match, TRBD1 (5 bases). Germline V CDR1 and CDR2: MNHEY, SVGEGT. The CDR3 has 14 residues. The ends were cut back, 5 bases at V and 9 bases at J, with 17 bases in the middle. CDR3 region: CASSEHRQGTEQFF. The CDR3 DNA is TGTGCCAGCAGTGAGCATCGTCAGGGCACTGAGCAGTTCTTC.

This clone was detected only a few times. The V gene is TRBV7-9, the J gene TRBJ2-7; no definite D call. Trimming removed 4 bases at V and 0 bases at J, with 7 bases between. Germline assignment: CDR1 SEHNR and CDR2 FQNEAQ (reference sequence). The CDR3 totals 13 residues. As DNA, the CDR3 is TGTGCCAGCAGCTCCCCGGGCTCCTACGAGCAGTACTTC. It yields the protein CASSSPGSYEQYF.

The chain has TRBV7-9 and TRBJ1-1; no clear D gene. The V end was cut by 4 bases, the J end by 7 bases, with 10 bases between. Germline CDR1 reads SEHNR; CDR2 reads FQNEAQ (reference sequence). The CDR3 consists of 12 residues. The CDR3 coding sequence is TGTGCCAGCAGCTACCGGGGTAATGAAGCTTTCTTT. Its translation: CASSYRGNEAFF.

There are a few counts of this clone. V and J are TRBV7-2 and TRBJ1-6; D remains ambiguous. The V end lost 3 bases, the J end lost 6 bases, and 6 bases lay between the germline ends. Germline-derived CDR1 and CDR2 are SGHTA and FQGNSA. CDR3 size: 13 residues. Here the CDR3 DNA reads TGTGCCAGCAGCTTGGGCCTTAATTCACCCCTCCACTTT. Translating it yields CASSLGLNSPLHF.

The CDR3, as DNA: TGTGCCAGCAGGCCCGGGACTCTATACCAAGGCTACACCTTC. Its translation: CASRPGTLYQGYTF. The chain carries TRBV5-4 and TRBJ1-2, with D possibly being TRBD1 (5 bases). Germline V gene sequence: CDR1 SGHNT, CDR2 YYREEE (reference sequence). The CDR3 consists of 14 residues. Trimming left V 5 bases short and J 8 bases short, with 19 bases between.

The J gene is TRBJ2-1, the V gene TRBV5-4; 7 bases match TRBD1. V lost 0 bases to trimming and J lost 4 bases; unmatched junction nucleotides: 10. The CDR3 has 17 amino acids. From germline, CDR1 is SGHNT and CDR2 YYREEE (reference sequence). CDR3 sequence reads: CASSLASGTVKYNEQFF. As DNA, the CDR3 is TGTGCCAGCAGCTTGGCCTCCGGGACAGTAAAATACAATGAGCAGTTCTTC. The full variable domain, its missing parts supplied by reference TRBV5-4 and TRBJ2-1, is ETGVTQSPTHLIKTRGQQVTLRCSSQSGHNTVSWYQQALGQGPQFIFQYYREEENGRGNFPPRFSGLQFPNYSSELNVNALELDDSALYLCASSLASGTVKYNEQFFGPGTRLTVL.

The genes are TRBV2 and TRBJ1-1; D call uncertain. V lost 3 bases to trimming and J lost 2 bases, with 4 bases between them. The CDR3 sequence is 12 residues long. The germline gives CDR1 SNHLY, CDR2 FYNNEI. The CDR3 sequence: CASSDSNTEAFF. The CDR3 DNA follows: TGTGCCAGCAGTGACAGTAACACTGAAGCTTTCTTT.

This chain connects TRBV7-2 to TRBJ2-3, with TRBD1 matching 7 bases. This CDR3 has 14 residues. Per the germline V gene, CDR1 is SGHTA and CDR2 is FQGNSA. After removal of 3 bases from V and 5 bases from J, the junction contained 5 bases not matched to a gene. This chain's CDR3 is CASSLAGGRDTQYF. The CDR3 nucleotides are TGTGCCAGCAGCTTGGCAGGGGGAAGAGATACGCAGTATTTT.

The genes are TRBV5-1 and TRBJ1-1, with 10 positions matching TRBD1. Germline CDR1 reads SGHRS; CDR2 reads YFSETQ. Trimming at V came to 4 bases and at J to 1 base, leaving 1 base not matched to a gene. This CDR3 spans 14 amino acids. Here the CDR3 DNA reads TGCGCCAGCAGCAGGGACAGGGGGAACACTGAAGCTTTCTTT. It encodes CASSRDRGNTEAFF.

As to this clone: The sample carries other DNA sequences with the same CDR3. The J gene is TRBJ1-2, the V gene TRBV4-1; tentative D call: TRBD1 (6 bases). The CDR3 is made up of 14 amino acids. Germline V gene data show CDR1 as MGHRA and CDR2 as YSYEKL. The V gene lost 0 bases and the J gene lost 5 bases, with 10 bases spanning the gap. CDR3 coding DNA: TGCGCCAGCAGCCAAGATCCCAGGGGTTATGGCTACACCTTC. Encoded protein: CASSQDPRGYGYTF.

This sequence joins TRBV4-1 and TRBJ2-5, with D perhaps matching TRBD1 (6 bases). CDR1 MGHRA and CDR2 YSYEKL come from the germline V gene. Trimming removed 0 bases at V and 5 bases at J, with 10 bases between. This CDR3 spans 14 amino acids. The DNA for the CDR3 is TGCGCCAGCAGCCAAGATGCGCAGGGGGAGACCCAGTACTTC. Protein product: CASSQDAQGETQYF.

This clone has a single count. V is TRBV11-2 and J is TRBJ1-2; D perhaps matches TRBD1 (5 bases). This CDR3 is 16 amino acids long. Deletions cut 4 bases from V and 4 bases from J, with 19 bases between. Germline V gives CDR1 SGHAT, CDR2 FQNNGV. The CDR3 DNA follows: TGTGCCAGCAGCTCCCTCGTGGGGCGGAAGTTCTATGGCTACACCTTC. Translating it yields CASSSLVGRKFYGYTF.

This chain uses TRBV7-9 with TRBJ1-2, with D possibly TRBD1 on 6 matching bases. CDR3 size: 14 residues. Between the trimmed V and J ends, which lost 7 bases and 5 bases, there was a span of 17 bases. Germline V gene data show CDR1 as SEHNR and CDR2 as FQNEAQ (reference sequence). CDR3 amino acids: CASNPLGARYGYTF. Here the CDR3 DNA reads TGTGCCAGCAACCCCCTGGGGGCTCGGTATGGCTACACCTTC. Full variable domain (missing parts from reference TRBV7-9 and TRBJ1-2): DTGVSQNPRHKITKRGQNVTFRCDPISEHNRLYWYRQTLGQGPEFLTYFQNEAQLEKSRLLSDRFSAERPKGSFSTLEIQRTEQGDSAMYLCASNPLGARYGYTFGSGTRLTVV.

The V gene is TRBV19, the J gene TRBJ1-2; 9 nucleotides line up with TRBD1. Germline CDR1 LNHDA, CDR2 SQIVND (reference sequence). The trim removed 9 bases at V and 5 bases at J, leaving 1 base unmatched. This CDR3 comprises 11 residues. In DNA form, the CDR3 reads TGTGCCAGCGGGACAGGGTATGGCTACACCTTC. It specifies CASGTGYGYTF.

The V gene is TRBV6-5, the J gene TRBJ2-1; 7 bases match TRBD1. The CDR3 covers 12 residues. Trimming at V came to 6 bases and at J to 8 bases, leaving 4 bases not matched to a gene. Germline CDR1 reads MNHEY; CDR2 reads SVGAGI. CDR3 in DNA: TGTGCCAGCAGCCGACAGGGAGATGAGCAGTTCTTC. Amino acid sequence: CASSRQGDEQFF.

The CDR3 region has the DNA TGTGCCAGCAGTTTGAGGGTTGTCGGGGAGCTGTTTTTT. Translating it yields CASSLRVVGELFF. This sequence joins TRBV12-3 or TRBV12-4 and TRBJ2-2; tentatively, D is TRBD2 (5 bases). CDR3 length: 13 amino acids. The V end was cut by 3 bases, the J end by 7 bases, with 9 bases between.

This CDR3 reads CASSPPVGADTQYF. CDR3 coding DNA: TGCGCCAGCAGCCCACCAGTGGGCGCAGATACGCAGTATTTT. The chain links TRBV4-1 to TRBJ2-3, with D unresolved. Germline CDR1 is MGHRA and CDR2 is YSYEKL. The CDR3 consists of 14 residues. Between the trimmed V and J ends, which lost 4 bases and 4 bases, there was a span of 12 bases.

The V and J genes are TRBV29-1 and TRBJ2-5, with TRBD1 as a possible D gene (5 bases). CDR1 SQVTM and CDR2 ANQGSEA come from the germline V gene. The CDR3 extends over 12 amino acids. The V end was cut by 7 bases, the J end by 0 bases, with 9 bases between. CDR3: CSARQYQETQYF. In DNA form, the CDR3 reads TGCAGCGCCCGACAGTACCAAGAGACCCAGTACTTC.

The genes are TRBV6-5 and TRBJ2-5; D remains unclear. Per germline, CDR1 MNHEY and CDR2 SVGAGI. The CDR3 has 13 amino acids. The V end was cut by 0 bases, the J end by 5 bases, with 7 bases between. CDR3 coding DNA: TGTGCCAGCAGTTACTCCCCCGGGGAGACCCAGTACTTC. It yields the protein CASSYSPGETQYF.

In its sample, this clone was seen once. The chain carries TRBV3-1 (or the pseudogene TRBV3-2) and TRBJ1-3, with D maybe TRBD1 (6 bases). In germline, CDR1 is LGHDT, CDR2 YNNKEL (reference sequence). The CDR3 runs to 14 residues. V was pared by 2 bases and J by 6 bases, with 11 bases between. The CDR3 DNA sequence: TGTGCCAGCAGCCAATCGGGGGGCCCAAACACCATATATTTT. Its translation is CASSQSGGPNTIYF.

The rearrangement joins TRBV11-3 to TRBJ2-2; 7 bases fit TRBD2. J was trimmed by 9 bases and V by 1 base; bases with no gene match: 8. Germline values: CDR1 SGHNT, CDR2 YENEEA. The CDR3 contains 15 residues. DNA for the CDR3: TGTGCCAGCAGCTTAGGGGGCGGGAGTCGGAGGGAGCTGTTTTTT. Amino acid sequence: CASSLGGGSRRELFF.

As regards this clone: The junction differs from germline at one of its ends, possibly a read error. The rearrangement joins TRBV5-1 to TRBJ1-1; possibly TRBD1 for D (5 bases). The CDR3 extends over 11 amino acids. Germline CDR1 reads SGHRS; CDR2 reads YFSETQ. CDR3 sequence: CASSSDTEAFF. CDR3 in DNA: TGCGCCAGCAGCTCGGACACGGAAGCTTTCTTT.

The chain has TRBV5-1 and TRBJ1-2, with TRBD1 matching over 7 bases. Trimming took 4 bases from V and 8 from J; bases not matched to a gene: 11. Germline-derived CDR1 and CDR2 are SGHRS and YFSETQ. This CDR3 comprises 14 residues. CDR3 residues: CASSLGQAQEGYTF. CDR3 nucleotide sequence: TGCGCCAGCAGCCTAGGACAGGCCCAGGAAGGCTACACCTTC.

The chain uses TRBV7-9 and TRBJ2-1; D possibly corresponds to TRBD2 (5 bases). There are 13 residues in the CDR3. Trimming pared 1 base from V and 9 bases from J, leaving 10 bases between. Germline CDR1 SEHNR, CDR2 FQNEAQ (reference sequence). DNA for the CDR3: TGTGCCAGCAGCTTAGACGGGATCGGTGAGCAGTTCTTC. Amino acids: CASSLDGIGEQFF.